This T cell receptor (beta chain) derives from a study of blood T cell repertoires in COVID-19 (TCRdb year 2020). Looking at the study overall: The collaborator samples originated in the United States, Italy and Spain and spanned the acute and convalescent phases of COVID-19. The prospective study material was composed of cDNA or gDNA derived from T cells, B-cell-depleted T cells, or PBMCs. Deeply sampled blood TCRbeta repertoires from subjects exposed to, actively infected with, or recovered from COVID-19 were included in the dataset. A freely available public database, intended as a resource for researchers studying the immune response to SARS-CoV-2, is where the repertoires were released. Samples came from the ongoing ImmuneRACE study (first 160 participants) plus 1,254 subjects from 6 global collaborators. Nearly every sample came with metadata listing a de-identified subject ID, COVID-19 status, age in years and sex. Where available, HLA class I and class II types were taken from metadata supplied by the sample provider and were not determined by assay-based typing. The research as a whole found: The quantity of clinical and demographic metadata differed by source and by participant and was supplied without curation.

TCRbeta CDR3 regions were amplified from genomic DNA by means of the immunoSEQ Assay, a bias-controlled multiplex PCR. In the authors' own workflow: The number of nucleated cells in each sample was estimated from the amplification of reference gene primers within the assay. Sequence reads were collapsed and filtered to measure the absolute abundance of every unique TCRbeta CDR3 rearrangement. For each sample, productive Simpson clonality was calculated as the square root of Simpson's diversity index across productive rearrangements. TCRdb took this table from immuneACCESS and kept in-frame rearrangements with V and J called. Such tables lack part of the clones; where checked against another copy, unresolved V genes explain under half of the gap, and the rest is unexplained. For V, J and clone size, that table is used; D and trimming come from the DNA. Present in this sample are 250,000 to 300,000 clones, about 88% of which were seen just once. Together, the top ten hold 4.1% of the sample.

Enrolling through a virtual design, the prospective study's participants ranged in age from roughly 18 to 95 years and lived across 20 to 30 United States geographic areas. Cohort assignment in the prospective study relied on participant-reported clinical history from a screening survey and a study questionnaire. In the prospective study, mobile phlebotomists collected whole blood, serum and a nasopharyngeal or oropharyngeal swab from each participant. Over a roughly 2-month period, participants in the prospective study had the option of providing additional blood draws and questionnaires. Before DNA extraction, blood samples from the prospective study were shipped at room temperature or frozen. The CDR3 has 13 amino acids, counting the end cysteine and phenylalanine. This entry keeps only the CDR3 DNA: 39 bases, framed from base 1. CDR1 and CDR2 are drawn from the germline V gene: MNHEY, SVGAGI.

As to this clone: The clone's antigen remains unknown. Compared with germline, one end of the junction differs, possibly owing to a read error.

The sequence links TRBV6-5 to TRBJ2-1, and perhaps TRBD2 as D gene, on 6 matching bases. The sequenced material came from PBMCs or T cells enriched from blood (not recorded which). The TCR sequence derives from a man aged 30 to 45 with acute COVID-19. The nucleotides are TGCACTACCTCATGGGGGGTTAGGAATGAGCAGTTCTTC. The encoded protein is CTTSWGVRNEQFF.